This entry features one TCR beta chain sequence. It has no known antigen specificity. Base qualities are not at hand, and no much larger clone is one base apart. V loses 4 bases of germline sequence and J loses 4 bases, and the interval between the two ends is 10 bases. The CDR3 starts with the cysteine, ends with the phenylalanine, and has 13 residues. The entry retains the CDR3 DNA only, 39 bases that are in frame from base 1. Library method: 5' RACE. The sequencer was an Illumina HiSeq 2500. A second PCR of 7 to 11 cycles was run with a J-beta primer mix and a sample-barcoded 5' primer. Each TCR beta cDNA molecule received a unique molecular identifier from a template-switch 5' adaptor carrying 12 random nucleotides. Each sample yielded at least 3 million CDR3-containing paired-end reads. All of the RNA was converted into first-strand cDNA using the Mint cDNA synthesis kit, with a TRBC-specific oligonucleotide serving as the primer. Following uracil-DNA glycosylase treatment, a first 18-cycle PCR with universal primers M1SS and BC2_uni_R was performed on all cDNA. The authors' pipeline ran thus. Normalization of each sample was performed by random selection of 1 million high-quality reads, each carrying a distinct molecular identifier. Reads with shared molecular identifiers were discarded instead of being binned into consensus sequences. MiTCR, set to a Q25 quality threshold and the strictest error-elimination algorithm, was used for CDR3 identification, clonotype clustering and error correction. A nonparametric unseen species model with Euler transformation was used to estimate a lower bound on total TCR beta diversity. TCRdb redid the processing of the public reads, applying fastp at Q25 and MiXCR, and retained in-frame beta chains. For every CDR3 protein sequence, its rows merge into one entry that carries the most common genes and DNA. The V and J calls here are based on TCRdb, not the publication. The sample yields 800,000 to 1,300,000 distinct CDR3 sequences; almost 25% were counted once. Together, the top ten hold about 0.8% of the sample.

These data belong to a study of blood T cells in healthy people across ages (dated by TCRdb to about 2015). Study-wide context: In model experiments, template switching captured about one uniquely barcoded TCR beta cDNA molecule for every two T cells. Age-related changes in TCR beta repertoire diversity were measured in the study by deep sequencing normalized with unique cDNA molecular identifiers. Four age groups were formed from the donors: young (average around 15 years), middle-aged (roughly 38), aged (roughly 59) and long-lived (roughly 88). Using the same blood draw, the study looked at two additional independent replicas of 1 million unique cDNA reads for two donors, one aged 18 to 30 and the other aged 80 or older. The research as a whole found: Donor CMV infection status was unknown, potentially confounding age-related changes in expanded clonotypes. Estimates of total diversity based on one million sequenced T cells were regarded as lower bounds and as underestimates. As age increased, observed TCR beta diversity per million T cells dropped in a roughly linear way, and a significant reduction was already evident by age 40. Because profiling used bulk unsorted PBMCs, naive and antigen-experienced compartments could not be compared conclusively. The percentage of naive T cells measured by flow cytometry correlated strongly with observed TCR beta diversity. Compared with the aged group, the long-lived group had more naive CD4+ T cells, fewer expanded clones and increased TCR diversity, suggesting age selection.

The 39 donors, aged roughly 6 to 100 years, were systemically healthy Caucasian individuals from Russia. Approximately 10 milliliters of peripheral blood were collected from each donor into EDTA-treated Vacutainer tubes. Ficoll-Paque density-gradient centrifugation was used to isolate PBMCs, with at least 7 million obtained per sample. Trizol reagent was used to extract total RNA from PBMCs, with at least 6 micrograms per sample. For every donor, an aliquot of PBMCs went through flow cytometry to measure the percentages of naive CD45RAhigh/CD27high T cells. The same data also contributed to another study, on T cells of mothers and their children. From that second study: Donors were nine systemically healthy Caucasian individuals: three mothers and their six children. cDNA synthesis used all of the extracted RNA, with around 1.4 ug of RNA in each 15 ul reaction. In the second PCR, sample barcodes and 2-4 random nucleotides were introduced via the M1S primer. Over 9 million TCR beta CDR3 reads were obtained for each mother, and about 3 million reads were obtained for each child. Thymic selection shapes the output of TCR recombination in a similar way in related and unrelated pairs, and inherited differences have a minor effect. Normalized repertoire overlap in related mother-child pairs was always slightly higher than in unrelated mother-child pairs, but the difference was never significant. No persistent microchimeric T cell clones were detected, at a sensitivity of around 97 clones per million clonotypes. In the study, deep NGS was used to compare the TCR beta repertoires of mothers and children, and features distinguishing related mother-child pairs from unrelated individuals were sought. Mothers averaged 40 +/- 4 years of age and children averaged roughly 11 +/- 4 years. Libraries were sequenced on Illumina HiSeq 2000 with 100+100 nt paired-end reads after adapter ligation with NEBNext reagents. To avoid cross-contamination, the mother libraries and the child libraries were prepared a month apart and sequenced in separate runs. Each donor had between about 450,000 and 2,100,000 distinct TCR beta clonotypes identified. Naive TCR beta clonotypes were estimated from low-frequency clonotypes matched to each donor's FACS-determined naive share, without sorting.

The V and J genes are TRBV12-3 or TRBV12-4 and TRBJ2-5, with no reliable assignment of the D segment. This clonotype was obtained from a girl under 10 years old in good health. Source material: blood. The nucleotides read TGTGCCAGCAGTTGGGCGAGCCCAGAGACCCAGTACTTC. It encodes CASSWASPETQYF.